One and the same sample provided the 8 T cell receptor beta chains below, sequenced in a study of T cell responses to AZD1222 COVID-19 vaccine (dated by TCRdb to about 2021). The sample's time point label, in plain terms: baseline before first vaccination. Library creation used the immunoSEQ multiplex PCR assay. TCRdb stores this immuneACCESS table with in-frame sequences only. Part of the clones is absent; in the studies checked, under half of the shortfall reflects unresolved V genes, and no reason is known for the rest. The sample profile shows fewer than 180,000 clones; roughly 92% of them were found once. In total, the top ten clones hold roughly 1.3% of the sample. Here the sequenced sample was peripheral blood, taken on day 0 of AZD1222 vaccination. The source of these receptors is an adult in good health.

CDR3 bases: TGTGCCAGCAGTTACAGGGTCGGCACTGAAGCTTTCTTT. Residues: CASSYRVGTEAFF. The chain combines TRBV6-5 with TRBJ1-1; D is uncertain. V was shortened by 2 bases and J by 4 bases, with 8 bases between the two germline ends. The V gene's germline CDR1 is MNHEY and CDR2 SVGAGI. There are 13 residues in the CDR3.

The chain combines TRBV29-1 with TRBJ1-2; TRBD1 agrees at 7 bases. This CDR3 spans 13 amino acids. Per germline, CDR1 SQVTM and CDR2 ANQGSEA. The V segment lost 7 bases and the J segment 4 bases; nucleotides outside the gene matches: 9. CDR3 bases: TGCAGCGCGGGATCGGGACAGTCCTATGGCTACACCTTC. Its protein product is CSAGSGQSYGYTF.

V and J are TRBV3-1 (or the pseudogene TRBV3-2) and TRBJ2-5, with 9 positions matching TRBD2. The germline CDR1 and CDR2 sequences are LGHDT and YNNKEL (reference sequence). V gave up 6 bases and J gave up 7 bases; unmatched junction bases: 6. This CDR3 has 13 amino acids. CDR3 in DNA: TGTGCCAGCAGGACTAGCGGTCCAGGGACCCAGTACTTC. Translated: CASRTSGPGTQYF.

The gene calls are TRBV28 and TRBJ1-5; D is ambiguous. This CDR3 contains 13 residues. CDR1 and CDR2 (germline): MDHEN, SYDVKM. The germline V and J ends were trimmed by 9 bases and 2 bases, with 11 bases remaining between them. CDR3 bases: TGTGCCAGTACTCCTATCGGCAATCAGCCCCAGCATTTT. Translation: CASTPIGNQPQHF.

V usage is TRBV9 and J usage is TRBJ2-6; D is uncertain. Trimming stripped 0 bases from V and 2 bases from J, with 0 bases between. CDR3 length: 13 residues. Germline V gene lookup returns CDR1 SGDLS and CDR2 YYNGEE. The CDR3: CASSVAGANVLTF. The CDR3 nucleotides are TGTGCCAGCAGCGTAGCTGGGGCCAACGTCCTGACTTTC.

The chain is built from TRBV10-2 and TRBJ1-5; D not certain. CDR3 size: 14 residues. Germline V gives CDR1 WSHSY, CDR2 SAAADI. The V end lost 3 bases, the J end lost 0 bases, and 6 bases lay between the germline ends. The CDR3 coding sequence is TGCGCCAGCAGTGAAGTAAATAGCAATCAGCCCCAGCATTTT. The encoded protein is CASSEVNSNQPQHF.

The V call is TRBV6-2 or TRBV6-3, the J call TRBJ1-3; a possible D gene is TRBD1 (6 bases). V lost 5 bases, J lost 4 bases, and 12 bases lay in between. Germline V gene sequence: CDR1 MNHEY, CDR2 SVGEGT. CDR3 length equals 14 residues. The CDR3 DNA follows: TGTGCCAGCAGTCCACAGGGATCCGGAAACACCATATATTTT. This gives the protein CASSPQGSGNTIYF.

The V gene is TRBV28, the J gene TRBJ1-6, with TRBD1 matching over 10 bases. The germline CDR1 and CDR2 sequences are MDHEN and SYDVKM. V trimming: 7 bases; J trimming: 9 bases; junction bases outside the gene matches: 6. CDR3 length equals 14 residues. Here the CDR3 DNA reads TGTGCCAGCAACGGGGGACAGGGGACTTCACCCCTCCACTTT. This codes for CASNGGQGTSPLHF.